A single sample gave rise to the 7 T cell receptor beta chains below, sequenced in a study of CD8 T cells in ankylosing spondylitis. TCRdb itself ran the 5' RACE reads through MiXCR, one entry per CDR3 protein. The table has about 240,000 distinct CDR3 sequences, about 10% seen once. Sequenced sample: blood, either unsorted or a sorted T cell fraction (not recorded which). The source is a male donor with ankylosing spondylitis or in good health (not recorded which).

This clonotype showed up many times. V and J are TRBV20-1 and TRBJ2-1; 11 positions match TRBD1. Germline-derived CDR1 and CDR2 are DFQATT and SNEGSKA (reference sequence). The CDR3 totals 15 residues. The V gene end was trimmed by 0 bases and the J gene end by 3 bases; junction bases not matched to a gene: 1. The CDR3 coding sequence is TGCAGTGCTAGAGAGGGACAGGGGGTCTACAATGAGCAGTTCTTC. It yields the protein CSAREGQGVYNEQFF.

Many counts were recorded for this clonotype. The chain joins TRBV2 to TRBJ2-2, with a weak D call TRBD1 (6 bases). The CDR3 has 16 amino acids. Germline CDR1 reads SNHLY; CDR2 reads FYNNEI. Trimming took 7 bases from V and 0 from J, leaving 15 bases between them. DNA for the CDR3: TGTGCCAGCACCATGGACAGCCAGTCGAACACCGGGGAGCTGTTTTTT. Its translation: CASTMDSQSNTGELFF.

The chain links TRBV2 to TRBJ2-2; perhaps D is TRBD1 or TRBD2 (6 bases each). V shed 10 bases and J shed 5 bases, with 20 bases lying between them. The CDR3 length is 15 residues. CDR1 is SNHLY, CDR2 FYNNEI, per germline. The CDR3: CATSSWGARTGELFF. The CDR3 nucleotides read TGTGCCACCTCTTCGTGGGGGGCTCGGACCGGGGAGCTGTTTTTT.

This clonotype occurred a few times. This rearrangement joins TRBV7-8 to TRBJ2-3; tentatively, D is TRBD1 or TRBD2 (5 bases each). Deletions cut 3 bases from V and 2 bases from J, with 12 bases between. The CDR3 has 15 residues. CDR1 and CDR2 from the germline V gene are SGHVS and FQNEAQ. CDR3: CASSFGVGATDTQYF. The CDR3 bases are TGTGCCAGCAGCTTCGGGGTTGGGGCCACAGATACGCAGTATTTT.

This clonotype has more than one count but fewer than ten. The CDR3 nucleotides are TGTGCCAGTAGTAATTTAGTGCATTCGGATGAGCAGTTCTTC. It encodes CASSNLVHSDEQFF. The chain is built from TRBV19 and TRBJ2-1; D unresolved. V was cut by 4 bases and J by 8 bases, with 15 bases left in between. CDR3 length: 14 residues. CDR1 is LNHDA, CDR2 SQIVND, per germline (reference sequence). The whole variable domain, remainder taken from reference TRBV19 and TRBJ2-1, is DGGITQSPKYLFRKEGQNVTLSCEQNLNHDAMYWYRQDPGQGLRLIYYSQIVNDFQKGDIAEGYSVSREKKESFPLTVTSAQKNPTAFYLCASSNLVHSDEQFFGPGTRLTVL.

The table lists this clonotype with many counts. This chain links TRBV20-1 with TRBJ2-1; D is perhaps TRBD1 (5 bases). This CDR3 region has 14 residues. V gave up 1 base and J gave up 3 bases, with 10 bases separating them. Per the germline V gene, CDR1 is DFQATT and CDR2 is SNEGSKA (reference sequence). CDR3 loop: CSARVQGGYNEQFF. The CDR3 DNA sequence: TGCAGTGCTAGAGTTCAGGGCGGCTACAATGAGCAGTTCTTC.

This clonotype was counted many times. The genes are TRBV3-1 and TRBJ2-1; tentatively, D is TRBD2 (5 bases). V lost 0 bases to trimming and J lost 12 bases, with 12 bases between them. The CDR3 contains 13 residues. CDR1 and CDR2 from the germline V gene are LGHDT and YNNKEL (reference sequence). The CDR3 is CASSQERARRQFF. The CDR3 coding sequence is TGTGCCAGCAGCCAAGAGAGGGCACGGAGGCAGTTCTTC.